The 11 T cell receptor beta chains given below trace back to one sample, sequenced in a study of blood T cell repertoires in COVID-19. Sequenced by immunoSEQ multiplex PCR; TCRdb stores in-frame clones only, minus some. The sample lists roughly 15,000 clones; more than 65% were seen once. Sequencing was carried out using peripheral blood. The source is a woman in her 70s with active COVID-19.

The chain carries TRBV2 and TRBJ1-3; D not resolved. V lost 7 bases and J 4 bases, leaving 17 bases between the germline ends. The CDR3 loop spans 15 amino acids. Germline CDR1 SNHLY, CDR2 FYNNEI. CDR3 in amino acids: CASIFAGSWGNTIYF. CDR3 DNA: TGTGCCAGCATCTTCGCGGGATCTTGGGGAAACACCATATATTTT.

The chain couples TRBV5-6 to TRBJ1-3; 8 positions agree with TRBD1. CDR3 length: 14 amino acids. Germline V gene data show CDR1 as SGHDT and CDR2 as YYEEEE. V trimming: 4 bases; J trimming: 7 bases; junction bases outside the gene matches: 7. The CDR3 DNA is TGTGCCAGCAGCCCCCTCCGGACAGGGAACACCATATATTTT. This codes for CASSPLRTGNTIYF.

J is TRBJ1-2 and V is TRBV15; 7 nucleotides align to TRBD1. The CDR3 covers 16 residues. The V gene end was trimmed by 1 base and the J gene end by 5 bases; junction bases not matched to a gene: 10. Per germline, CDR1 LNHNV and CDR2 YYDKDF (reference sequence). As DNA, the CDR3 is TGTGCCACCAGCAGAGGGGCGGGGACAGAAGTTTATGGCTACACCTTC. Translated: CATSRGAGTEVYGYTF. Looking up the rest from reference TRBV15 and TRBJ1-2 gives the full variable domain: DAMVIQNPRYQVTQFGKPVTLSCSQTLNHNVMYWYQQKSSQAPKLLFHYYDKDFNNEADTPDNFQSRRPNTSFCFLDIRSPGLGDTAMYLCATSRGAGTEVYGYTFGSGTRLTVV.

The chain uses TRBV19 and TRBJ2-3; 12 nucleotides agree with TRBD2. Germline values: CDR1 LNHDA, CDR2 SQIVND (reference sequence). The junction had 8 bases not matched to a gene; V was cut back by 6 bases and J by 7 bases. The length of the CDR3 is 15 residues. This CDR3 is CASSMTSGRGNTQYF. DNA for the CDR3: TGTGCCAGTAGCATGACTAGCGGGAGAGGGAATACGCAGTATTTT.

J is TRBJ2-7 and V is TRBV1; the table's D call, TRBD1, was not checked against the DNA. TRBV1 is a documented pseudogene. CDR3 length equals 14 residues. For the CDR3, the DNA is TGCACCAGCAGCGGACAGGGGGCCCTGTACGAGCAGTACTTC. This gives the protein CTSSGQGALYEQYF.

In DNA, the CDR3 is TGCGCCAGCAGCGATCTAGCTTTAGCTAGCACAGATACGCAGTATTTT. Its protein product is CASSDLALASTDTQYF. V usage is TRBV4-1 and J usage is TRBJ2-3; possibly TRBD2 for D (5 bases). Germline V CDR1 and CDR2: MGHRA, YSYEKL. V lost 5 bases to trimming and J lost 0 bases, with 15 bases between them. The CDR3 extends over 16 amino acids.

This clone was observed a handful of times. The V call is TRBV11-3, the J call TRBJ2-1; 13 nucleotides agree with TRBD2. Germline assignment: CDR1 SGHNT and CDR2 YENEEA. The V segment lost 5 bases and the J segment 8 bases; nucleotides outside the gene matches: 3. The CDR3 totals 14 residues. CDR3 coding DNA: TGTGCCAGCAGCAGGACTAGCGGGAGCCATGAGCAGTTCTTC. Translation gives CASSRTSGSHEQFF. Full variable domain (missing parts from reference TRBV11-3 and TRBJ2-1): EAGVVQSPRYKIIEKKQPVAFWCNPISGHNTLYWYLQNLGQGPELLIRYENEEAVDDSQLPKDRFSAERLKGVDSTLKIQPAELGDSAVYLCASSRTSGSHEQFFGPGTRLTVL.

CDR3 region: CASSLDTHNEQFF. DNA of the CDR3: TGCGCCAGCAGCTTGGACACACACAATGAGCAGTTCTTC. The chain joins TRBV5-1 to TRBJ2-1; D is unresolved. Germline V CDR1 and CDR2: SGHRS, YFSETQ. Trimming took off 0 bases at V and 5 bases at J, with 6 bases between the two ends. The CDR3 loop spans 13 amino acids.

The V gene is TRBV7-2, the J gene TRBJ2-5, with 8 bases matching TRBD1. V was pared by 2 bases and J by 11 bases, with 7 bases of the junction left unmatched. Germline V gene data show CDR1 as SGHTA and CDR2 as FQGNSA. The CDR3 is made up of 13 amino acids. CDR3 bases: TGTGCCAGCAGCTTACCCCGGACAGGGTGGCAGTACTTC. This encodes CASSLPRTGWQYF.

The rearrangement uses TRBV28 and TRBJ1-2, with 10 bases fitting TRBD1. This CDR3 has 15 residues. With 3 bases clipped from V and 4 bases from J, the junction kept 5 bases outside the gene matches. Germline CDR1 and CDR2: MDHEN and SYDVKM. The CDR3 nucleotides are TGTGCCAGCAGTTTGACAGGGGGCCTTCCCTATGGCTACACCTTC. Protein: CASSLTGGLPYGYTF.

This clone was seen only a few times. The rearrangement links TRBV5-5 to TRBJ2-7; 10 bases line up with TRBD2. V lost 0 bases to trimming and J lost 4 bases; unmatched junction nucleotides: 4. Germline loops: CDR1 SGHKS, CDR2 YYEKEE (reference sequence). The CDR3 contains 15 residues. The CDR3 reads CASSLEASGGYEQYF. CDR3 nucleotides: TGTGCCAGCAGCTTGGAGGCTAGCGGGGGTTACGAGCAGTACTTC.